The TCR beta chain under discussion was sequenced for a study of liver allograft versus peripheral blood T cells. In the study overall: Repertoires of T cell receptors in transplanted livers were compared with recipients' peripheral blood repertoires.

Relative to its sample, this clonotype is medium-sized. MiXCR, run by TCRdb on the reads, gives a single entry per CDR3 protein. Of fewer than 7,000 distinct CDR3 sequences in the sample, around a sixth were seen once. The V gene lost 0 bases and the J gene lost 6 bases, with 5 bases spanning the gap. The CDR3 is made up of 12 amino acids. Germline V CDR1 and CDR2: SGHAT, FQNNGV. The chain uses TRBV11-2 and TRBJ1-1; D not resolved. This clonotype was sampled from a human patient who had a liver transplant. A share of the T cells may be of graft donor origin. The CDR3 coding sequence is TGTGCCAGCAGCTTAGATTGGTCTGAAGCTTTCTTT. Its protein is CASSLDWSEAFF.